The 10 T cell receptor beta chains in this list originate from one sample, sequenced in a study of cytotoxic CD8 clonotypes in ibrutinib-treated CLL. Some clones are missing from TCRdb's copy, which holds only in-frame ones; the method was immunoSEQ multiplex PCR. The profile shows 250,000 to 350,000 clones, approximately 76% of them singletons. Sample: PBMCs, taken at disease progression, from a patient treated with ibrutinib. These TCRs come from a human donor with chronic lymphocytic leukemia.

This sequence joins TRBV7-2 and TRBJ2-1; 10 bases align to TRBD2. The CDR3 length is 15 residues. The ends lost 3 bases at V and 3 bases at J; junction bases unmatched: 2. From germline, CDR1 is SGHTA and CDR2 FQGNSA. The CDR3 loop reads CASSLASGGYNEQFF. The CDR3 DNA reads TGTGCCAGCAGCTTGGCTAGCGGGGGCTACAATGAGCAGTTCTTC.

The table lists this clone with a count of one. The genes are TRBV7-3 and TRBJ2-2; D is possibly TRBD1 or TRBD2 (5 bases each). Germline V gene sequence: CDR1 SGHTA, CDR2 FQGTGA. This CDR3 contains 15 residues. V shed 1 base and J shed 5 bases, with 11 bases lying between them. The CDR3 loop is CASSLNRDGTGELFF. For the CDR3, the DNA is TGTGCCAGCAGCTTAAACCGGGACGGGACCGGGGAGCTGTTTTTT.

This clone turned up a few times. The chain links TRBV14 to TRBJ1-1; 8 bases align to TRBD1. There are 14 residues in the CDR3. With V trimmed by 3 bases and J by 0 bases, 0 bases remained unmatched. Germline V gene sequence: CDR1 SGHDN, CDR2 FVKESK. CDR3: CASSQGQVNTEAFF. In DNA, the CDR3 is TGTGCCAGCAGCCAGGGACAGGTGAACACTGAAGCTTTCTTT.

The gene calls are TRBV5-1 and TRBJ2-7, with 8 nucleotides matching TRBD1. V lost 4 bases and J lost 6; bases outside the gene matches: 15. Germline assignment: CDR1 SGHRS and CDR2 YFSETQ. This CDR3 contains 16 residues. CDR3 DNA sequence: TGCGCCAGCAGCAACGCCCCTACAGGGGGTAACGGCGAGCAGTACTTC. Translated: CASSNAPTGGNGEQYF.

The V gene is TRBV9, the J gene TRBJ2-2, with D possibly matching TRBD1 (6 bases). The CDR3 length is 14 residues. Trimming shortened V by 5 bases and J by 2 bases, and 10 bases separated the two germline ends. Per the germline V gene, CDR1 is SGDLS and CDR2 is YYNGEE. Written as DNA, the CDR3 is TGTGCCAGCAGGGGGGCGCCTAACACCGGGGAGCTGTTTTTT. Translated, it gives CASRGAPNTGELFF. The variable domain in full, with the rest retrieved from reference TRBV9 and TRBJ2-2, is DSGVTQTPKHLITATGQRVTLRCSPRSGDLSVYWYQQSLDQGLQFLIQYYNGEERAKGNILERFSAQQFPDLHSELNLSSLELGDSALYFCASRGAPNTGELFFGEGSRLTVL.

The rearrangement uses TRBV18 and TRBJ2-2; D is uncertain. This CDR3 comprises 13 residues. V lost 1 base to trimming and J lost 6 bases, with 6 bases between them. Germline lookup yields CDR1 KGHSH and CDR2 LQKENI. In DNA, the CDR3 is TGTGCCAGCTCACCACGTAACCCCGGGGAGCTGTTTTTT. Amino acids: CASSPRNPGELFF.

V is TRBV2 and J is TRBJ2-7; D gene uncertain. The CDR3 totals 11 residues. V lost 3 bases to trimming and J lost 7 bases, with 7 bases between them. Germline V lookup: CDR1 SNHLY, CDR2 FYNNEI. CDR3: CASSDGWEQYF. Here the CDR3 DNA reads TGTGCCAGCAGTGATGGGTGGGAGCAGTACTTC.

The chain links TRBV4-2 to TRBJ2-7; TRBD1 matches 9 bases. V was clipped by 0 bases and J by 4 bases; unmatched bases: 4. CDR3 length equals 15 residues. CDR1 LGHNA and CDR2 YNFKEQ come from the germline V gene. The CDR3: CASSQDRTGVYEQYF. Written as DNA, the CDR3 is TGTGCCAGCAGCCAAGACAGGACAGGGGTATACGAGCAGTACTTC.

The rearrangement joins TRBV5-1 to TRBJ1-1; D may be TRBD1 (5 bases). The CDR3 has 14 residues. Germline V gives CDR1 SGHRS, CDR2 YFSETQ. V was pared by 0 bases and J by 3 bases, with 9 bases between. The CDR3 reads CASSLAGSDTEAFF. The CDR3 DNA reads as TGCGCCAGCAGCTTGGCAGGGTCGGACACTGAAGCTTTCTTT.

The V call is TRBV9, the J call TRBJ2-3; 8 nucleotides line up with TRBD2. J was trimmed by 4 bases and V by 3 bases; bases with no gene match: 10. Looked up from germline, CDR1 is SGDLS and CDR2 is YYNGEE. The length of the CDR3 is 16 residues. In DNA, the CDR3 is TGTGCCAGCAGCGCATTTAGCGGGATGGGGGCAGATACGCAGTATTTT. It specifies CASSAFSGMGADTQYF. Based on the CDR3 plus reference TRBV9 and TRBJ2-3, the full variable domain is DSGVTQTPKHLITATGQRVTLRCSPRSGDLSVYWYQQSLDQGLQFLIQYYNGEERAKGNILERFSAQQFPDLHSELNLSSLELGDSALYFCASSAFSGMGADTQYFGPGTRLTVL.